This T cell receptor beta chain was obtained from a study of blood T cell repertoires in COVID-19. Study-level information: Collection of acute and convalescent COVID-19 samples took place in the United States, Italy and Spain. From T cells, B-cell-depleted T cells, or PBMCs came the material, which was cDNA or gDNA.

Cohort 3 donors counted as recovered after two negative PCRs, clearance, or resolved symptoms. V lost 4 bases and J lost 1; bases outside the gene matches: 5. This CDR3 comprises 16 residues. Germline V gene data show CDR1 as ENHRY and CDR2 as SYGVKD. In the source study's methods: Reference gene primer amplification gave nucleated cell count estimates. Using immunoSEQ multiplex PCR, the repertoire was profiled, and TCRdb retains in-frame clones only, with some absent. The DNA gave D and trimming, while V, J and clone size come from that table. The table records 300,000 to 350,000 clones, approximately 89% of them present only once.

The rearrangement uses TRBV10-3 and TRBJ2-3; TRBD2 matches 10 bases. What was sequenced was PBMCs or T cells enriched from blood (not recorded which). This receptor was obtained from a man in his thirties or forties who had recovered from COVID-19. In DNA form, the CDR3 reads TGTGCCATCAGTGCTATAGGACTAGCGGGCACAGATACGCAGTATTTT. It specifies CAISAIGLAGTDTQYF.